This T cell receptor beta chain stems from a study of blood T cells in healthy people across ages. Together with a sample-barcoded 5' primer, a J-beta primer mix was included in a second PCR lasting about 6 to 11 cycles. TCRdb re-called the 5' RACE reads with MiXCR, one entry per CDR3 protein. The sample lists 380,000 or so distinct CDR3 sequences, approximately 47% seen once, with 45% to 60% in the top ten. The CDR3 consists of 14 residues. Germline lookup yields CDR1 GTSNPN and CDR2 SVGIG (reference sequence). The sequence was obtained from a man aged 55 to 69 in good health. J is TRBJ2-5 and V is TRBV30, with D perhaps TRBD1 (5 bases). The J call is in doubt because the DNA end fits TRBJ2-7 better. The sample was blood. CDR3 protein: CAWSVRQWPYEQYF. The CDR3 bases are TGTGCCTGGAGTGTACGACAGTGGCCCTACGAGCAGTACTTC.